The present TCR beta chain was sequenced within a study of neurological immune-mediated disorders. General study findings and limits: None of the CDR3 amino acid sequences of expanded clones recurred across subjects, suggesting private repertoires in all groups.

TCRdb reprocessed the 5' RACE reads with MiXCR, giving one entry per CDR3 protein. This sample carries around 79,000 distinct CDR3 sequences, 12% to 15% of them seen once, and the ten largest clones take 6.8%. This clonotype came up many times. Its matching antigen is unknown. Trimming pared 6 bases from V and 1 base from J, leaving 7 bases between. Looked up from germline, CDR1 is SQVTM and CDR2 is ANQGSEA. The CDR3 runs 13 residues. The V call is TRBV29-1, the J call TRBJ2-6; TRBD1 might be the D (6 bases). The source of this sequence is a woman aged 45-60 years in good health. Sequencing input: PBMCs. The CDR3: CSVQGSGANVLTF. CDR3 nucleotides: TGCAGCGTACAGGGTTCTGGGGCCAACGTCCTGACTTTC.